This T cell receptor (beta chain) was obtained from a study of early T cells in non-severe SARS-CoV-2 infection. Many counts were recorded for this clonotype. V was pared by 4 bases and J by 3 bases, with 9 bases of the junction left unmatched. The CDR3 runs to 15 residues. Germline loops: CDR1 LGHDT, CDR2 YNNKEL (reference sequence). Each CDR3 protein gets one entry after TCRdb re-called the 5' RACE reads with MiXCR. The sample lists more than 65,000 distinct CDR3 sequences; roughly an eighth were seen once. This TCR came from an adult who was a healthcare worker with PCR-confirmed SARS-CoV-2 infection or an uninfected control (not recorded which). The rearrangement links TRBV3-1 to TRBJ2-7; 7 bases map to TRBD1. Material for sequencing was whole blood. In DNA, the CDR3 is TGTGCCAGCAGCCCCCAACCGGGACAGTACTACGAGCAGTACTTC. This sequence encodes CASSPQPGQYYEQYF.